The clone carrying this T cell receptor beta chain has a count of ten or more. These data belong to a study of response to subunit inactivated influenza vaccine. CDR1 SNHLY and CDR2 FYNNEI come from the germline V gene. The CDR3 is 14 amino acids. V lost 3 bases and J lost 5, with 11 bases in between. MiXCR, run by TCRdb on the RT-PCR reads, gives a single entry per CDR3 protein. The sample lists about 480,000 distinct CDR3 sequences, 11% occurring once. Specimen: PBMCs from blood, collected around seven weeks after vaccination. The receptor comes from a man aged 50-59 years who received an inactivated influenza vaccine. The chain recombines TRBV2 with TRBJ2-1; D is ambiguous. The CDR3 DNA is TGTGCCAGCAGTGATTGGGAACACAACAATGAGCAGTTCTTC. Its protein is CASSDWEHNNEQFF.